This passage covers 21 T cell receptor beta chains from one sample sequenced in a study of identical twins. TCRdb re-derived calls from the 5' RACE reads in MiXCR, one entry per CDR3 protein. The sample carries hundreds of thousands of distinct CDR3 sequences, about 20% recorded once. These data also formed part of another study, on T cells expressing NK-cell markers.

The source material was PBMCs. These TCRs come from a woman in her late teens or twenties in good health.

This clonotype was seen a few times. J is TRBJ2-4 and V is TRBV13; D could derive from TRBD1 or TRBD2 (5 bases each). Germline V gene lookup returns CDR1 PRHDT and CDR2 FYEKMQ (reference sequence). V was pared by 5 bases and J by 9 bases, with 17 bases between. The CDR3 has 14 residues. DNA for the CDR3: TGTGCCAGCAGCGCAGACGACAAGGGGAGCATTCAGTACTTC. It specifies CASSADDKGSIQYF.

The sample holds many counts of this clonotype. The rearrangement uses TRBV7-9 and TRBJ2-7, with TRBD1 identical over 9 bases. CDR3 length: 12 amino acids. Germline V gene sequence: CDR1 SEHNR, CDR2 FQNEAQ (reference sequence). The V and J ends lost 8 bases and 4 bases, in that order; junction bases with no gene match: 3. CDR3 DNA: TGTGCCAGCGAGGACAGGGGATACGAGCAGTACTTC. This encodes CASEDRGYEQYF.

The table lists this clonotype with a few counts. The chain combines TRBV29-1 with TRBJ2-2; no definite D call. Looked up from germline, CDR1 is SQVTM and CDR2 is ANQGSEA. The CDR3 is made up of 15 amino acids. Trimming took 7 bases from V and 3 from J, leaving 18 bases between them. The DNA of the CDR3 is TGCAGCGCACGGGTCGTGGAGCACTACACCGGGGAGCTGTTTTTT. Translation gives CSARVVEHYTGELFF.

The chain uses TRBV18 and TRBJ2-1, with TRBD2 identical over 9 bases. The V segment lost 3 bases and the J segment 4 bases; nucleotides outside the gene matches: 7. Germline CDR1 reads KGHSH; CDR2 reads LQKENI. This CDR3 has 16 residues. DNA for the CDR3: TGTGCCAGCTCACCCCCGACTAGCGGACTATACAATGAGCAGTTCTTC. Its translation is CASSPPTSGLYNEQFF.

In this sample, this clonotype turned up a few times. The chain recombines TRBV5-1 with TRBJ2-7; 9 bases line up with TRBD1. The junction had 10 bases not matched to a gene; V was cut back by 3 bases and J by 3 bases. This CDR3 contains 16 residues. CDR1 SGHRS and CDR2 YFSETQ come from the germline V gene. The CDR3 DNA sequence: TGCGCCAGCAGCTCCCTGCCCGGGACAGGGAACTACGAGCAGTACTTC. Translated, it gives CASSSLPGTGNYEQYF.

The sample holds many counts of this clonotype. The chain is built from TRBV12-3 or TRBV12-4 and TRBJ1-2, with 11 bases lining up with TRBD1. Unmatched junction bases numbered 3, after V lost 5 bases and J lost 4 bases. The CDR3 is made up of 14 amino acids. The CDR3 loop is CASSPGQGAYGYTF. The CDR3 DNA reads as TGTGCCAGCAGTCCTGGACAGGGGGCCTATGGCTACACCTTC.

The V gene is TRBV5-1, the J gene TRBJ2-3; D is possibly TRBD1 or TRBD2 (5 bases each). Between the trimmed V and J ends, which lost 3 bases and 2 bases, there was a span of 19 bases. CDR1 is SGHRS, CDR2 YFSETQ, per germline. The CDR3 has 17 residues. The CDR3 coding sequence is TGCGCCAGCAGCTCTCTCCCGGGGCCCTTTTCCACAGATACGCAGTATTTT. Encoded protein: CASSSLPGPFSTDTQYF.

The table lists this clonotype with many counts. The chain uses TRBV27 and TRBJ1-1; no clear D gene. This CDR3 comprises 13 residues. Per the germline V gene, CDR1 is MNHEY and CDR2 is SMNVEV (reference sequence). Trimming shortened V by 3 bases and J by 7 bases, and 12 bases separated the two germline ends. The CDR3 bases are TGTGCCAGCAGTTTTCGGGGAGTTAATGAAGCTTTCTTT. Translated: CASSFRGVNEAFF.

This clonotype was seen a handful of times. The chain has TRBV6-2 or TRBV6-3 and TRBJ1-5; 7 bases agree with TRBD1. CDR3 size: 15 residues. In germline, CDR1 is MNHEY, CDR2 SVGEGT. After removal of 6 bases from V and 6 bases from J, the junction contained 11 bases not matched to a gene. The CDR3: CASRGGTERGQPQHF. CDR3 nucleotide sequence: TGTGCCAGCAGGGGCGGGACAGAAAGAGGTCAGCCCCAGCATTTT.

This clonotype was detected many times. This sequence joins TRBV12-3 or TRBV12-4 and TRBJ2-1; tentatively, D is TRBD2 (5 bases). V shed 5 bases and J shed 2 bases, with 7 bases lying between them. The CDR3 has 13 residues. For the CDR3, the DNA is TGTGCCAGCAGTAAAGCGGCCTACAATGAGCAGTTCTTC. Translating gives CASSKAAYNEQFF.

The CDR3 reads CAGNRLQHF. The DNA for the CDR3 is TGTGCCGGTAACAGACTCCAGCATTTT. The J gene is TRBJ1-5, the V gene TRBV19; D call uncertain. The CDR3 has 9 residues. Germline loops: CDR1 LNHDA, CDR2 SQIVND (reference sequence). V dropped 11 bases and J dropped 12 bases, with 11 bases sitting between them.

Only a few counts were recorded for this clonotype. The rearrangement uses TRBV5-1 and TRBJ1-1, with a possible D match to TRBD1 (6 bases). Germline V CDR1 and CDR2: SGHRS, YFSETQ. V shed 1 base and J shed 6 bases, with 16 bases lying between them. The CDR3 extends over 15 amino acids. DNA for the CDR3: TGCGCCAGCAGCTTGTGGACCCCGGGGGGCTCTGAAGCTTTCTTT. Translating it yields CASSLWTPGGSEAFF.

This chain uses TRBV14 with TRBJ2-5; 7 nucleotides align to TRBD1. The CDR3 sequence is 20 residues long. With V trimmed by 5 bases and J by 5 bases, 26 bases remained unmatched. CDR1 is SGHDN and CDR2 is FVKESK in the germline V gene. The CDR3 bases are TGTGCCAGCAGCGAGTATAACGACAGGGTTGGGTTCGATCCGGTCGAGACCCAGTACTTC. This gives the protein CASSEYNDRVGFDPVETQYF.

The V call is TRBV7-2, the J call TRBJ2-1; 9 bases match TRBD2. J gave up 6 bases and V 5 bases, and 14 bases lay outside the gene matches. Per germline, CDR1 SGHTA and CDR2 FQGNSA. CDR3 length equals 17 residues. The CDR3 region is CASSPRRQREAPNEQFF. The CDR3 nucleotides read TGTGCCAGCAGCCCGAGACGACAGCGGGAGGCCCCCAATGAGCAGTTCTTC.

There are a few counts of this clonotype. The chain couples TRBV12-3 or TRBV12-4 to TRBJ2-1, with unresolved D. The CDR3 consists of 16 residues. Between the trimmed V and J ends, which lost 0 bases and 6 bases, there was a span of 15 bases. CDR3 sequence reads: CASSLALPILGNEQFF. The CDR3 DNA follows: TGTGCCAGCAGTTTAGCTTTACCGATCCTTGGCAATGAGCAGTTCTTC.

There are a few counts of this clonotype. V is TRBV7-2 and J is TRBJ1-6, with D perhaps TRBD1 (6 bases). V dropped 1 base and J dropped 10 bases, with 14 bases sitting between them. Germline values: CDR1 SGHTA, CDR2 FQGNSA. This CDR3 region has 15 residues. CDR3 nucleotide sequence: TGTGCCAGCAGCTTAGTGGGGGGCGGCGGGTCACCCCTCCACTTT. Translated, it gives CASSLVGGGGSPLHF.

The chain has TRBV5-1 and TRBJ1-6; D gene unclear. Trimming took off 4 bases at V and 8 bases at J, with 10 bases between the two ends. CDR1 and CDR2 (germline): SGHRS, YFSETQ. The CDR3 consists of 13 residues. CDR3: CASSATEHSPLHF. CDR3 nucleotide sequence: TGCGCCAGCAGCGCCACCGAGCATTCACCCCTCCACTTT.

The chain is built from TRBV5-5 and TRBJ2-2; 8 positions match TRBD1. V shed 0 bases, J shed 3 bases, and the junction held 7 bases outside the gene matches. Germline assignment: CDR1 SGHKS and CDR2 YYEKEE (reference sequence). This CDR3 region has 17 residues. CDR3 in DNA: TGTGCCAGCAGCTTGGGTGCTGCAGGGGGCGACACCGGGGAGCTGTTTTTT. This gives the protein CASSLGAAGGDTGELFF.

The genes are TRBV9 and TRBJ2-5; D may be TRBD1 (6 bases). Germline CDR1 is SGDLS and CDR2 is YYNGEE. This CDR3 region has 15 residues. The germline V and J ends were trimmed by 3 bases and 5 bases, with 17 bases remaining between them. The CDR3 DNA reads TGTGCCAGCAGCGCTCCGGGACACCGGGTTGAGACCCAGTACTTC. The encoded protein is CASSAPGHRVETQYF. Complete variable domain (other parts from reference TRBV9 and TRBJ2-5): DSGVTQTPKHLITATGQRVTLRCSPRSGDLSVYWYQQSLDQGLQFLIQYYNGEERAKGNILERFSAQQFPDLHSELNLSSLELGDSALYFCASSAPGHRVETQYFGPGTRLLVL.

V and J are TRBV12-3 or TRBV12-4 and TRBJ2-3; D remains unclear. CDR3 length: 16 residues. V was trimmed by 3 bases and J by 1 base, leaving 14 bases between them. CDR3 DNA sequence: TGTGCCAGCAGTTTCCCCCAGGACGGAGGCACAGATACGCAGTATTTT. The encoded protein is CASSFPQDGGTDTQYF.

The genes are TRBV7-8 and TRBJ1-1; D ambiguous. The CDR3 is 13 amino acids. The V gene's germline CDR1 is SGHVS and CDR2 FQNEAQ. V was cut by 3 bases and J by 1 base, with 6 bases left in between. The CDR3 DNA sequence: TGTGCCAGCAGCTTTTCTAAGAACACTGAAGCTTTCTTT. It encodes CASSFSKNTEAFF.